The 23 T cell receptor beta chains below all came from one sample that was sequenced in a study of blood T cell repertoires in COVID-19. Sequencing was performed with immunoSEQ multiplex PCR; in TCRdb, only in-frame clones are kept and a portion is missing. The sample shows 160,000 or so clones, roughly 80% of them seen only once. The sample taken for sequencing was PBMCs or T cells enriched from blood (not recorded which). These receptors were obtained from a woman aged 60-70 years who had recovered from COVID-19.

Regarding this clone: The junction and the germline gene differ at one end; a read error may be behind it. The V call is TRBV29-1, the J call TRBJ1-2; TRBD1 matches 9 bases. The germline gives CDR1 SQVTM, CDR2 ANQGSEA. There are 13 residues in the CDR3. CDR3 protein: CSVVGQGIYDYTF. The DNA for the CDR3 is TGCAGCGTGGTTGGACAGGGGATCTATGACTACACCTTC.

The chain employs TRBV5-1 and TRBJ1-2; 7 bases line up with TRBD1. This CDR3 comprises 15 residues. The V gene's germline CDR1 is SGHRS and CDR2 YFSETQ. After removal of 1 base from V and 4 bases from J, the junction contained 7 bases not matched to a gene. CDR3 region: CASSLNPGGPYGYTF. Written as DNA, the CDR3 is TGCGCCAGCAGCTTGAACCCAGGGGGACCCTATGGCTACACCTTC.

This clone came up a few times. The chain is built from TRBV4-1 and TRBJ2-1; 8 bases are shared with TRBD2. The CDR3 is 20 residues long. CDR1 and CDR2 from the germline V gene are MGHRA and YSYEKL. Trimming at V came to 0 bases and at J to 0 bases, leaving 13 bases not matched to a gene. Here the CDR3 reads CASSQDQRSGGLSSYNEQFF. The CDR3 DNA sequence: TGCGCCAGCAGCCAAGATCAGAGAAGCGGGGGACTAAGCTCCTACAATGAGCAGTTCTTC.

The sample holds one count of this clone. CDR3 DNA: TGTGCCAGCAGTGACAGACAGGGGAATTCACCCCTCCACTTT. This codes for CASSDRQGNSPLHF. The chain links TRBV6-4 to TRBJ1-6; 8 bases agree with TRBD1. J gave up 7 bases and V 2 bases, and 1 base lay outside the gene matches. Germline V gene lookup returns CDR1 MRHNA and CDR2 SNTAGT. The CDR3 totals 14 residues.

The V call is TRBV5-1, the J call TRBJ2-3; 9 bases agree with TRBD2. Germline CDR1 SGHRS, CDR2 YFSETQ. The CDR3 is 16 residues long. V dropped 4 bases and J dropped 1; count of bases not matched to a gene: 7. The CDR3 DNA is TGCGCCAGCAGCCCCGGTGCTAGCGGGGGCACAGATACGCAGTATTTT. This codes for CASSPGASGGTDTQYF.

The chain couples TRBV5-1 to TRBJ2-7, with a possible D match to TRBD2 (6 bases). From germline, CDR1 is SGHRS and CDR2 YFSETQ. The CDR3 is made up of 14 amino acids. Trimming took off 5 bases at V and 0 bases at J, with 12 bases between the two ends. CDR3: CASSEGGSSYEQYF. CDR3 coding DNA: TGCGCCAGCAGTGAGGGAGGTAGCTCCTACGAGCAGTACTTC.

DNA for the CDR3: TGTGCCAGCAGCTTATGGACAGAGGACGAGCAGTACTTC. Its protein product is CASSLWTEDEQYF. The chain carries TRBV7-8 and TRBJ2-7; D is possibly TRBD1 (6 bases). V was shortened by 2 bases and J by 5 bases, with 10 bases between the two germline ends. Germline CDR1 SGHVS, CDR2 FQNEAQ. This CDR3 has 13 residues.

This clone was seen a single time. The V and J genes are TRBV24-1 and TRBJ2-2, with TRBD1 matching over 8 bases. The length of the CDR3 is 17 residues. Looked up from germline, CDR1 is KGHDR and CDR2 is SFDVKD. Trimming at V came to 6 bases and at J to 0 bases, leaving 8 bases not matched to a gene. DNA for the CDR3: TGTGCCACCAGTAACAGACAGGGGACTGCGAACACCGGGGAGCTGTTTTTT. It translates to CATSNRQGTANTGELFF.

This clone is a singleton in its sample. The chain recombines TRBV3-1 (or the pseudogene TRBV3-2) with TRBJ2-7, with 7 nucleotides matching TRBD1. There are 14 residues in the CDR3. Germline CDR1 reads LGHDT; CDR2 reads YNNKEL (reference sequence). J gave up 5 bases and V 2 bases, and 6 bases lay outside the gene matches. The CDR3 bases are TGTGCCAGCAGCCAATCCGAGACAGGGAACGAGCAGTACTTC. Its protein is CASSQSETGNEQYF.

The gene calls are TRBV5-1 and TRBJ2-3, with D possibly matching TRBD1 (5 bases). The V and J ends lost 2 bases and 2 bases respectively, with 12 bases between them. Germline V CDR1 and CDR2: SGHRS, YFSETQ. The CDR3 length is 15 residues. DNA for the CDR3: TGCGCCAGCAGCTTCCAGGACACAAACACAGATACGCAGTATTTT. Its translation: CASSFQDTNTDTQYF. Full variable domain (rest looked up from reference TRBV5-1 and TRBJ2-3): KAGVTQTPRYLIKTRGQQVTLSCSPISGHRSVSWYQQTPGQGLQFLFEYFSETQRNKGNFPGRFSGRQFSNSRSEMNVSTLELGDSALYLCASSFQDTNTDTQYFGPGTRLTVL.

This clone was recorded only once. The chain is built from TRBV18 and TRBJ1-2, with 7 bases aligning to TRBD1. The CDR3 has 13 amino acids. Germline loops: CDR1 KGHSH, CDR2 LQKENI. Unmatched junction bases numbered 4, after V lost 1 base and J lost 8 bases. CDR3 amino acids: CASSPQGAGGYTF. CDR3 bases: TGTGCCAGCTCACCACAGGGGGCGGGCGGCTACACCTTC.

V gene TRBV6-5 combines with J gene TRBJ1-1; D ambiguous. This CDR3 comprises 13 residues. Trimming pared 8 bases from V and 0 bases from J, leaving 10 bases between. Germline V CDR1 and CDR2: MNHEY, SVGAGI. The CDR3 protein is CASDKLLNTEAFF. CDR3 in DNA: TGTGCCAGCGACAAACTGTTGAACACTGAAGCTTTCTTT.

V gene TRBV5-4 combines with J gene TRBJ2-1, with 8 bases aligning to TRBD2. Germline V gives CDR1 SGHNT, CDR2 YYREEE (reference sequence). V lost 5 bases and J lost 13; bases outside the gene matches: 5. The CDR3 sequence is 11 residues long. Here the CDR3 reads CASSFGGGQFF. As DNA, the CDR3 is TGTGCCAGCAGTTTCGGGGGGGGCCAGTTCTTC.

DNA for the CDR3: TGTGCCACCAATAAGGGGGCGTCTTGGACTGAAGCTTTCTTT. It translates to CATNKGASWTEAFF. The chain joins TRBV6-5 to TRBJ1-1; 7 bases line up with TRBD1. With 10 bases clipped from V and 5 bases from J, the junction kept 13 bases outside the gene matches. The CDR3 runs to 14 residues. Germline assignment: CDR1 MNHEY and CDR2 SVGAGI.

The rearrangement links TRBV11-2 to TRBJ2-5; 12 bases agree with TRBD2. The V segment lost 4 bases and the J segment 3 bases; nucleotides outside the gene matches: 3. This CDR3 region has 15 residues. CDR1 is SGHAT, CDR2 FQNNGV, per germline. This CDR3 is CASSSRTSGEETQYF. CDR3 in DNA: TGTGCCAGCAGCTCCCGGACTAGCGGGGAAGAGACCCAGTACTTC.

This clone was seen at least ten times. The chain's CDR3 is CAWSVLYSRDRAGVTEAFF. The CDR3 bases are TGTGCCTGGAGTGTACTTTACAGCCGGGACAGGGCTGGGGTGACTGAAGCTTTCTTT. J is TRBJ1-1 and V is TRBV30; TRBD1 matches at 9 bases. The CDR3 length is 19 residues. With V trimmed by 0 bases and J by 5 bases, 19 bases remained unmatched. Germline assignment: CDR1 GTSNPN and CDR2 SVGIG (reference sequence).

This clone turned up a few times. The rearrangement joins TRBV12-3 or TRBV12-4 to TRBJ1-1; D gene uncertain. V lost 6 bases, J lost 1 base, and 9 bases lay in between. The CDR3 sequence is 13 residues long. For the CDR3, the DNA is TGTGCCAGCAGCAGAGGTCCGAACACTGAAGCTTTCTTT. Its protein is CASSRGPNTEAFF.

The gene calls are TRBV27 and TRBJ1-6; D is perhaps TRBD1 (5 bases). CDR3 length: 17 amino acids. CDR1 and CDR2 (germline): MNHEY, SMNVEV (reference sequence). Trimming left V 6 bases short and J 10 bases short, with 25 bases between. CDR3: CASSHAGPEGPRSPLHF. As DNA, the CDR3 is TGTGCCAGCAGCCACGCAGGGCCGGAGGGCCCAAGGTCACCCCTCCACTTT.

This clone was detected a few times. The CDR3 protein is CASSQGLVSNEKLFF. CDR3 sequence (DNA): TGTGCCAGCAGCCAAGGTCTAGTGTCAAATGAAAAACTGTTTTTT. This sequence joins TRBV3-1 (or the pseudogene TRBV3-2) and TRBJ1-4; D not resolved. CDR1 is LGHDT and CDR2 is YNNKEL in the germline V gene (reference sequence). The CDR3 contains 15 residues. Trimming removed 1 base from V and 5 bases from J, with 11 bases in between.

This chain joins TRBV7-2 and TRBJ2-7; TRBD2 matches 8 bases. The CDR3 is made up of 13 amino acids. Per the germline V gene, CDR1 is SGHTA and CDR2 is FQGNSA. The DNA for the CDR3 is TGTGCTATAAGAGGGCGGGGGGACTACGAGCAGTACTTC. It translates to CAIRGRGDYEQYF.

This clone was found once. J is TRBJ2-7 and V is TRBV13, with D tentatively TRBD1 (6 bases). The CDR3 consists of 14 residues. Germline V gene data show CDR1 as PRHDT and CDR2 as FYEKMQ (reference sequence). The V and J ends lost 6 bases and 2 bases respectively, with 14 bases between them. This CDR3 is CASRTLTGPYEQYF. In nucleotides, the CDR3 is TGTGCCAGCAGAACTTTGACAGGACCCTACGAGCAGTACTTC.

V is TRBV7-2 and J is TRBJ1-5; TRBD1 agrees at 7 bases. J was trimmed by 3 bases and V by 5 bases; bases with no gene match: 10. The CDR3 consists of 16 residues. The V gene's germline CDR1 is SGHTA and CDR2 FQGNSA. The CDR3 DNA is TGTGCCAGCAGCGGAGGCAGGGGGGTAAACAATCAGCCCCAGCATTTT. Translating gives CASSGGRGVNNQPQHF.

The V gene is TRBV5-1, the J gene TRBJ2-2; D is undetermined. The CDR3 runs 16 residues. Trimming took off 0 bases at V and 3 bases at J, with 12 bases between the two ends. The germline V gene has CDR1 SGHRS and CDR2 YFSETQ. In DNA form, the CDR3 reads TGCGCCAGCAGCTTGGAAATCAGGCCTGACACCGGGGAGCTGTTTTTT. This codes for CASSLEIRPDTGELFF.